This T cell receptor (beta chain) emerged from a study of blood T cell repertoires in COVID-19 (dated by TCRdb to 2018 to 2021). For context, the study as a whole: The collaborator samples originated in the United States, Italy and Spain and spanned the acute and convalescent phases of COVID-19. The prospective study material was composed of cDNA or gDNA derived from T cells, B-cell-depleted T cells, or PBMCs. Deeply sampled blood TCRbeta repertoires from subjects exposed to, actively infected with, or recovered from COVID-19 were included in the dataset. A freely available public database, intended as a resource for researchers studying the immune response to SARS-CoV-2, is where the repertoires were released. The samples were drawn from two sources: the first 160 participants of the ongoing ImmuneRACE study, and 1,000 to 1,500 subjects contributed by 6 global collaborators. Nearly every sample came with metadata listing a de-identified subject ID, COVID-19 status, age in years and sex. HLA class I and class II types, where available, came from metadata supplied by the sample provider rather than from assay-based typing. What the authors observed across the whole study: Clinical and demographic metadata were provided uncurated, with the amount varying by source and participant.

Turning to this clone: This receptor's antigen is unknown. Nothing much larger sits one base from this clone, and base qualities are not available.

A second Seattle source provided samples from volunteer blood donors who had recovered from COVID-19. Collaborating institutions collected whole blood in K2EDTA tubes following their own protocols. For TCRbeta analysis, collaborators shipped samples as frozen whole blood, isolated PBMCs, or DNA extracted from either of those sample types. TCRbeta CDR3 regions were amplified from genomic DNA using the immunoSEQ Assay, a bias-controlled multiplex PCR. For the original study's pipeline: Within the assay, amplification of reference gene primers was used to estimate how many nucleated cells each sample contained. To quantify the absolute abundance of each unique TCRbeta CDR3 rearrangement, sequence reads were collapsed and filtered. For each sample, productive Simpson clonality was calculated as the square root of Simpson's diversity index across productive rearrangements. The table was pulled from immuneACCESS by TCRdb, which kept in-frame rearrangements only. Such tables lose some clones; where checked, under half of the loss comes from unresolved V genes, and the rest has no known cause. For V, J and clone size, that table is used; D and trimming come from the DNA. For this sample the table gives about 220,000 clones, of which 70% to 90% were detected only once. The top ten clonotypes cover over 2.5% of the sample.

Sample: peripheral blood. The source is a man aged 50 or older who had recovered from COVID-19.

The DNA reads as follows: TGTGCCAGCAGTGAGCGGGTGGGACTAGCGGGGAGGGACACAGATACGCAGTATTTT. This gives the protein CASSERVGLAGRDTDTQYF. The V gene is TRBV2 and the J gene is TRBJ2-3; the central 13 bases match TRBD2. Inclusive of the bounding cysteine and phenylalanine, the CDR3 is 19 residues long. Of all the DNA, just the CDR3 is kept, 57 bases in frame from base 1. Unmatched junction bases come to 11, with V trimmed by 3 bases and J by 2 bases. As encoded in the germline V gene, CDR1 is SNHLY while CDR2 is FYNNEI.